This TCR beta chain was identified in a study of CD8+ T cells in alopecia areata. About the study: Treated patients were given 5 to 10 mg oral tofacitinib twice daily.

A word on this clone: Its antigen is unknown.

Study conclusions and caveats: Lesional scalp displayed greater clonality than normal scalp, most notably in alopecia totalis/universalis. Numerous clones, expanded in lesions, remained in scalp and blood during tofacitinib. Sequencing of scalp samples also includes resident alphabeta T cells from normal skin.

The treatment here: oral pan-JAK inhibitor, 5-10 mg twice daily. RNA, once extracted, was reverse transcribed into cDNA for use as the sequencing template. TCRdb keeps only in-frame clones here, not all; method: immunoSEQ multiplex PCR. The sample includes 150,000 to 200,000 clones, roughly 53% seen only once; the top ten take roughly 12%. Germline V gives CDR1 SGHRS, CDR2 YFSETQ. CDR3 length equals 14 residues. Trimming took off 4 bases at V and 6 bases at J, with 17 bases between the two ends. Sequencing was performed on CD8+ T cells sorted from blood, taken at week 24, from a patient treated with tofacitinib. The chain is built from TRBV5-1 and TRBJ2-7; D is uncertain. The receptor was derived from a human donor with alopecia areata. The CDR3 reads CASSLVGVSSEQYF. The DNA for the CDR3 is TGCGCCAGCAGCCTAGTTGGGGTCTCGAGCGAGCAGTACTTC. Looking up the rest from reference TRBV5-1 and TRBJ2-7 gives the full variable domain: KAGVTQTPRYLIKTRGQQVTLSCSPISGHRSVSWYQQTPGQGLQFLFEYFSETQRNKGNFPGRFSGRQFSNSRSEMNVSTLELGDSALYLCASSLVGVSSEQYFGPGTRLTVT.